This record looks at one T cell receptor (beta chain) sequence and its context. The CDR3 is made up of 17 amino acids. Looked up from germline, CDR1 is SGHTA and CDR2 is FQGNSA. V lost 0 bases and J lost 1, with 14 bases in between. The entry originates in a study of long-term antiretroviral therapy in people with HIV. The assay used was immunoSEQ (version v3.0), run at survey level. Using immunoSEQ multiplex PCR, the repertoire was profiled, and TCRdb retains in-frame clones only, with some absent. Counted here are some 17,000 clones, 76% occurring once; the ten biggest clones make up about 15%. This chain connects TRBV7-2 to TRBJ2-3; D is uncertain. The specimen comprised unsorted PBMCs, sampled 2.5 years before starting antiretroviral therapy. The TCR originated in a woman in her fifties or sixties with HIV. CDR3 nucleotide sequence: TGTGCCAGCAGCTTAGCGTTGGTGGTTCAGGGCACAGATACGCAGTATTTT. Amino acids: CASSLALVVQGTDTQYF.